The clone carrying this T cell receptor beta chain was counted ten times or more. Its antigen remains unknown. This entry is derived from a study of Graves' ophthalmopathy and Graves' hyperthyroidism. As the template, RNA transcripts were used to amplify TCR beta CDR3 regions. Second-round multiplex PCR came after a first-round RT-PCR that employed HTBI primers. Each CDR3 protein gets one entry after TCRdb re-called the multiplex PCR reads with MiXCR. The sample yields around 340,000 distinct CDR3 sequences, about a sixth seen once. Ophthalmopathy was moderately-to-severely active, CAS at least 3, NOSPECS at least 4, lasting under 3 months. The PBMCs had their origin in 7.5 to 10 ml of fresh peripheral blood. The study's findings and limits: The model achieved roughly 66% sensitivity and about 76% specificity for ophthalmopathy progression.

Trimming took off 6 bases at V and 5 bases at J, with 16 bases between the two ends. The CDR3 runs to 13 residues. Germline assignment: CDR1 SQVTM and CDR2 ANQGSEA. This receptor was identified in an adult man with Graves' ophthalmopathy. Sequencing was performed on peripheral blood. This chain joins TRBV29-1 and TRBJ2-5; tentative D call: TRBD2 (5 bases). Here the CDR3 reads CSVQRGLGETQYF. CDR3 coding DNA: TGCAGCGTACAGAGAGGGCTCGGGGAGACCCAGTACTTC.